The present T cell receptor (beta chain) was sequenced within a study of T cells in localized non-small cell lung cancer. Study-wide findings and caveats: The appearance of a median around 57 of the top 100 tumor clones was seen in adjacent lung.

Assay used: immunoSEQ multiplex PCR; TCRdb lists only in-frame clones, some missing. Of roughly 76,000 clones in the sample, 80% are singletons; the top ten hold around 21%. The ends lost 7 bases at V and 5 bases at J; junction bases unmatched: 18. Germline V gene sequence: CDR1 SNHLY, CDR2 FYNNEI. The CDR3 runs to 17 residues. Turning to this clone: Its antigen is unknown.

The TCR sequence derives from a man between 35 and 75 years old with stage II squamous cell lung carcinoma. The sequencing here drew on PBMCs, taken before any cancer treatment. This chain joins TRBV2 and TRBJ2-7; 9 nucleotides match TRBD1. The CDR3 sequence: CASTVEGPGTGFHEQYF. The DNA for the CDR3 is TGTGCCAGCACCGTGGAGGGTCCCGGGACAGGGTTCCACGAGCAGTACTTC.